The 3 T cell receptor beta chains reported below all come from one sample, sequenced in a study of cytomegalovirus exposure and HLA in healthy donors. The PCR had 60 Vbeta and 13 Jbeta primers. TCRdb's copy holds only in-frame clones and misses some; the assay was immunoSEQ multiplex PCR. The profile shows some 150,000 clones, over 55% of them singletons. Sequencing input: PBMCs. The receptors originated from a man in his forties or fifties in good health and CMV-seronegative.

CDR3 residues: CASSQSHGTGTNYGYTF. The CDR3 nucleotides read TGCGCCAGCAGCCAATCTCACGGGACAGGGACTAACTATGGCTACACCTTC. The chain employs TRBV4-3 and TRBJ1-2; 9 bases agree with TRBD1. V gave up 2 bases and J gave up 0 bases; unmatched junction bases: 7. Germline V gene lookup returns CDR1 LGHNA and CDR2 YSLEER. The CDR3 length is 17 residues.

The gene calls are TRBV10-3 and TRBJ2-3; D remains unclear. Germline assignment: CDR1 ENHRY and CDR2 SYGVKD. The CDR3 is 11 amino acids. V was shortened by 4 bases and J by 6 bases, with 5 bases between the two germline ends. The CDR3 here is CAISALDTQYF. The DNA of the CDR3 is TGTGCCATCAGTGCTCTGGATACGCAGTATTTT.

The chain employs TRBV15 and TRBJ2-5; 12 nucleotides agree with TRBD2. Trimming took 1 base from V and 3 from J; bases not matched to a gene: 3. Germline CDR1 LNHNV, CDR2 YYDKDF (reference sequence). The length of the CDR3 is 16 residues. The chain's CDR3 is CATSRGRTSGEETQYF. The CDR3 DNA is TGTGCCACCAGCAGAGGAAGGACTAGCGGGGAAGAGACCCAGTACTTC.